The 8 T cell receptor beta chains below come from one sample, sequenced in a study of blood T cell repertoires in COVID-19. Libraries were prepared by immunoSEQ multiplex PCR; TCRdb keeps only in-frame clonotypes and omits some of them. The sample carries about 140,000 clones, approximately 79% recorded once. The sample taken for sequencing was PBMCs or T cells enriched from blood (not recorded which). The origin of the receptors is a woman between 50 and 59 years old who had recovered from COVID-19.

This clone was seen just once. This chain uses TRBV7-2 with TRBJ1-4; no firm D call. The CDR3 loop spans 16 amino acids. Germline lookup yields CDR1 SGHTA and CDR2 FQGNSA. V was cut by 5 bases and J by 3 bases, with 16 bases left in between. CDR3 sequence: CASSPKRPGSNEKLFF. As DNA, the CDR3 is TGTGCCAGCAGCCCCAAGCGGCCCGGTTCTAATGAAAAACTGTTTTTT.

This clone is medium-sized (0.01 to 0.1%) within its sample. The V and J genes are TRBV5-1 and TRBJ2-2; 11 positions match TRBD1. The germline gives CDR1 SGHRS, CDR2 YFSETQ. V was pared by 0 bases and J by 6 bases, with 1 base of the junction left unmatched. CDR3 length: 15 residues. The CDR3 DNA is TGCGCCAGCAGCTTGGGGACAGGGGGCTCCGGGGAGCTGTTTTTT. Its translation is CASSLGTGGSGELFF.

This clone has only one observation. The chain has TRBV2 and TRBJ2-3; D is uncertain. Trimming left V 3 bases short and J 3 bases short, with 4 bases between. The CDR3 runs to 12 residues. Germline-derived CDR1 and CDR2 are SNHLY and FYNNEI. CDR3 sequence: CASSDSTDTQYF. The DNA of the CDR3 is TGTGCCAGCAGTGACTCGACAGATACGCAGTATTTT.

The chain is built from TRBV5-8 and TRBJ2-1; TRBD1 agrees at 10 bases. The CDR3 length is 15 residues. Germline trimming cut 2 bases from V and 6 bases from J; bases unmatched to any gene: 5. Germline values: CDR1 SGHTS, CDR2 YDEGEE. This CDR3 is CASSFGTGVVNEQFF. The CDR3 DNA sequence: TGTGCCAGCAGCTTCGGGACAGGGGTTGTCAATGAGCAGTTCTTC.

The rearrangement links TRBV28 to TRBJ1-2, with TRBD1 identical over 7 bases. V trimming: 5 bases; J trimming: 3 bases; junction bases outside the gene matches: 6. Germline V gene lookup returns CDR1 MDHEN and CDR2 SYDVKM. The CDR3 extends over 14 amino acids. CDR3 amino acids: CASSRGTDDYGYTF. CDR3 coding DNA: TGTGCCAGCAGTCGAGGGACAGATGACTATGGCTACACCTTC.

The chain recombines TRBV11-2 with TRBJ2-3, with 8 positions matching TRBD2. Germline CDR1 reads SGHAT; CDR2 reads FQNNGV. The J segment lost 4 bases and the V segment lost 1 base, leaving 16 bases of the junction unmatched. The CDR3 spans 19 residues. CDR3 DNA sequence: TGTGCCAGCAGCTTAGTGCTGGGAGTCTGGCGGGGGGATCCAGATACGCAGTATTTT. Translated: CASSLVLGVWRGDPDTQYF.

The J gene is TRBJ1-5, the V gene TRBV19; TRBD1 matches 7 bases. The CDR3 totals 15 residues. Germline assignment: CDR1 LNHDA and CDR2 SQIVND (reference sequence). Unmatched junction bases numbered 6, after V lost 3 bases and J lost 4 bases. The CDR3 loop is CASSIVDRANQPQHF. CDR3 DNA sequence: TGTGCCAGTAGTATCGTAGACAGGGCTAATCAGCCCCAGCATTTT.

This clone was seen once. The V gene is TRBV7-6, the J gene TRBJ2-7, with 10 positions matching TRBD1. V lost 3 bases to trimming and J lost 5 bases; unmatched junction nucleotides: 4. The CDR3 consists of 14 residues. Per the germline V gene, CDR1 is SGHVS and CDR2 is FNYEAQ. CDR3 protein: CASSFMTGGDEQYF. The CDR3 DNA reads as TGTGCCAGCAGCTTTATGACAGGGGGCGACGAGCAGTACTTC.